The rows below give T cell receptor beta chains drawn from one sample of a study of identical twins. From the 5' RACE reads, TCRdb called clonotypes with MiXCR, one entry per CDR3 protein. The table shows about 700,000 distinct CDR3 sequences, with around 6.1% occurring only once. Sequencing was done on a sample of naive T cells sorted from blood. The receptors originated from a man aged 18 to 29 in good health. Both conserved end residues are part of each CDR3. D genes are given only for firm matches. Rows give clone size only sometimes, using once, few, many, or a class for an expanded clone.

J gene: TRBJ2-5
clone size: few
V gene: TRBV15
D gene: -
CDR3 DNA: TGTGCCACCAGCATAGGTCGCCGAGAGACCCAGTACTTC
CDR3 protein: CATSIGRRETQYF

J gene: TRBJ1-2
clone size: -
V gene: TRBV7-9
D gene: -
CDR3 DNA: TGTGCCAGCTTGGGTAAGGGACTCGACTATGGCTACACCTTC
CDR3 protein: CASLGKGLDYGYTF

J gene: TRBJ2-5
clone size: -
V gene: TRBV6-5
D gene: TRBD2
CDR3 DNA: TGTGCCAGCAGTTACTCGAAACTAGCGGGAGAGACCCAGTACTTC
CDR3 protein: CASSYSKLAGETQYF

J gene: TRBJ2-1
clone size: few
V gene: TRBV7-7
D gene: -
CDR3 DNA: TGTGCCAGCAGCTTAGGTCCGGGTTACAATGAGCAGTTCTTC
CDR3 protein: CASSLGPGYNEQFF

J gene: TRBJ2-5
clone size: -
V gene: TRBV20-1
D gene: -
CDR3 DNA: TGCAGTGCTAGAGTGAAGGGCGGGATAAAGACCCAGTACTTC
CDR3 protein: CSARVKGGIKTQYF

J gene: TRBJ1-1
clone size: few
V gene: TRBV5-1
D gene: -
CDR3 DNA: TGCGCCAGCAGCTCGTTACAGGGTCCCACTGAAGCTTTCTTT
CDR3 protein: CASSSLQGPTEAFF

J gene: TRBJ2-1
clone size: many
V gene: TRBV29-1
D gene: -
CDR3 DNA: TGCAGCACCGGCGGGACACCTTACAATGAGCAGTTCTTC
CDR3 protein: CSTGGTPYNEQFF

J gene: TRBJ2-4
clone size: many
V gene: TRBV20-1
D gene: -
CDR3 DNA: TGCAGTGCTAGGCTAATAGCCAAAAACATTCAGTACTTC
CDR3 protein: CSARLIAKNIQYF

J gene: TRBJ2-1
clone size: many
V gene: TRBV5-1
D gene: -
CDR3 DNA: TGCGCCAGCAGCTTGGGTCGTCTAGACAATGAGCAGTTCTTC
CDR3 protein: CASSLGRLDNEQFF

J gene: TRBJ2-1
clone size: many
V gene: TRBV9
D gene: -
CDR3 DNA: TGTGCCAGCAGCGTGGGGGGGGCAGGGCCCCACAATGAGCAGTTCTTC
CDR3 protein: CASSVGGAGPHNEQFF

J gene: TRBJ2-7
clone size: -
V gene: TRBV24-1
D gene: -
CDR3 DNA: TGTGCCACCAGTGATTGGAGTACCAACTACGAGCAGTACTTC
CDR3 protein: CATSDWSTNYEQYF

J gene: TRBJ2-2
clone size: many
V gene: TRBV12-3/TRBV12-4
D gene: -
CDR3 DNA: TGTGCCAGCACCATCTCCGCAGGGGAGGCGAACACCGGGGAGCTGTTTTTT
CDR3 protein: CASTISAGEANTGELFF

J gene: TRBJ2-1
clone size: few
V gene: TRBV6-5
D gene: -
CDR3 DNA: TGTGCCAGCACCCGGTACAATGAGCAGTTCTTC
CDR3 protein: CASTRYNEQFF

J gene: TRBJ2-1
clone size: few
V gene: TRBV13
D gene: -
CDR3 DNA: TGTGCCTACGGGAAGGGGGGCTACAATGAGCAGTTCTTC
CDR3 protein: CAYGKGGYNEQFF

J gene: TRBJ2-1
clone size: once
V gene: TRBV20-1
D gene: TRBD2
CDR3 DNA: TGCAGTGCAAGAGGAGCGGGGGCGCAGTTCTTC
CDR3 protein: CSARGAGAQFF

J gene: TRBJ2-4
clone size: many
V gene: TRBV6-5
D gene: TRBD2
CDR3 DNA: TGTGCCAGCAGTTACTCCCTGAGGGGAGGGAAAAACATTCAGTACTTC
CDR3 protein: CASSYSLRGGKNIQYF

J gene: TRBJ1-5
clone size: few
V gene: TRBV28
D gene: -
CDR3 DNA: TGTGCCAGCAGTTTTGAGGGGATAAGCAATCAGCCCCAGCATTTT
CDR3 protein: CASSFEGISNQPQHF